Presented here are 14 T cell receptor beta chains from one specimen sequenced in a study of OX40 agonist ivuxolimab in advanced cancers. Profiling relied on immunoSEQ multiplex PCR, and the TCRdb table lists in-frame clones only, not all of them. This sample has 55,000 to 90,000 clones, with about 91% found just once. Sample: CD4+ or CD8+ T cells sorted from blood, taken in a trial of the OX40 agonist ivuxolimab. Source of these receptors: an adult with an advanced solid tumor such as melanoma, head and neck, liver or kidney cancer.

As to this clone: One junction end does not reproduce the germline sequence, and a read error may be involved. The genes are TRBV7-7 and TRBJ2-5; D not certain. CDR3 length: 13 residues. Germline values: CDR1 SSHAT, CDR2 FNYEAQ (reference sequence). CDR3 region: CASSFGGQETQYF. The DNA of the CDR3 is TGTGCTAGCAGCTTTGGCGGCCAAGAGACCCAGTACTTC.

The chain employs TRBV7-9 and TRBJ1-4; 8 bases fit TRBD1. Germline CDR1 SEHNR, CDR2 FQNEAQ (reference sequence). Trimming took 5 bases from V and 3 from J; bases not matched to a gene: 11. This CDR3 region has 17 residues. The CDR3 nucleotides are TGTGCCAGCAGCGACGGACAGGGTCTCTCGCCTAATGAAAAACTGTTTTTT. This translates into CASSDGQGLSPNEKLFF.

The V and J genes are TRBV7-2 and TRBJ1-1; D gene unclear. V dropped 3 bases and J dropped 4 bases, with 12 bases sitting between them. CDR1 SGHTA and CDR2 FQGNSA come from the germline V gene. This CDR3 contains 14 residues. The CDR3 loop is CASSFSAPGTEAFF. The CDR3 DNA sequence: TGTGCCAGCAGCTTTTCGGCACCGGGCACTGAAGCTTTCTTT.

This sequence joins TRBV7-9 and TRBJ2-2; D not certain. The germline V gene has CDR1 SEHNR and CDR2 FQNEAQ (reference sequence). The CDR3 consists of 15 residues. Between the trimmed V and J ends, which lost 7 bases and 5 bases, there was a span of 17 bases. DNA for the CDR3: TGTGCCAGCATCAACGGGCCCTGGCGGACCGGGGAGCTGTTTTTT. Translation gives CASINGPWRTGELFF.

The genes are TRBV7-2 and TRBJ2-1; TRBD2 is a possible D gene (6 bases). Germline CDR1 SGHTA, CDR2 FQGNSA. Trimming pared 5 bases from V and 0 bases from J, leaving 14 bases between. This CDR3 has 16 residues. The DNA of the CDR3 is TGTGCCAGCAGCGAACGGACCGGGAGCTCCTACAATGAGCAGTTCTTC. Its translation is CASSERTGSSYNEQFF.

The V and J genes are TRBV4-3 and TRBJ2-7; TRBD2 agrees at 7 bases. In germline, CDR1 is LGHNA, CDR2 YSLEER. The CDR3 is made up of 17 amino acids. Germline trimming cut 0 bases from V and 3 bases from J; bases unmatched to any gene: 11. The CDR3 is CASSQEIALGGNYEQYF. CDR3 nucleotide sequence: TGCGCCAGCAGCCAAGAGATCGCCCTCGGGGGGAACTACGAGCAGTACTTC.

The gene calls are TRBV4-1 and TRBJ2-3; 11 bases align to TRBD2. This CDR3 is 15 amino acids long. J was trimmed by 5 bases and V by 4 bases; bases with no gene match: 5. In germline, CDR1 is MGHRA, CDR2 YSYEKL. The chain's CDR3 is CASSRPGLAVDTQYF. The CDR3 coding sequence is TGCGCCAGCAGCCGGCCGGGACTAGCGGTAGATACGCAGTATTTT.

This chain joins TRBV28 and TRBJ1-2, with 9 bases lining up with TRBD1. CDR3 length equals 16 residues. V trimming: 3 bases; J trimming: 4 bases; junction bases outside the gene matches: 9. Looked up from germline, CDR1 is MDHEN and CDR2 is SYDVKM. CDR3 DNA sequence: TGTGCCAGCAGTTTGTACAGGGGGCTATTGAGCTATGGCTACACCTTC. It specifies CASSLYRGLLSYGYTF.

The V gene is TRBV7-8, the J gene TRBJ2-3; 7 nucleotides line up with TRBD1. Germline assignment: CDR1 SGHVS and CDR2 FQNEAQ. There are 17 residues in the CDR3. V dropped 0 bases and J dropped 3; count of bases not matched to a gene: 9. The CDR3 is CASSLALGTGDTDTQYF. The CDR3 nucleotides read TGTGCCAGCAGCTTAGCGTTAGGCACAGGGGATACAGATACGCAGTATTTT.

CDR3 residues: CASSLKHGRQNSPLHF. The DNA for the CDR3 is TGTGCCAGCAGCTTAAAACATGGGCGTCAAAATTCACCCCTCCACTTT. The chain combines TRBV5-6 with TRBJ1-6; D ambiguous. The CDR3 loop spans 16 amino acids. Looked up from germline, CDR1 is SGHDT and CDR2 is YYEEEE. Between the trimmed V and J ends, which lost 2 bases and 7 bases, there was a span of 16 bases.

A remark on this clone: Other DNA sequences from this sample encode an identical CDR3 as well. CDR3 amino acids: CASSLSAGTDTQYF. The CDR3 DNA reads as TGTGCCAGCAGCTTATCCGCGGGCACAGATACGCAGTATTTT. The gene calls are TRBV7-2 and TRBJ2-3; D uncertain. The CDR3 spans 14 residues. From germline, CDR1 is SGHTA and CDR2 FQGNSA. Trimming left V 2 bases short and J 1 base short, with 7 bases between. The variable domain in full, completed from reference TRBV7-2 and TRBJ2-3, reads GAGVSQSPSNKVTEKGKDVELRCDPISGHTALYWYRQSLGQGLEFLIYFQGNSAPDKSGLPSDRFSAERTGGSVSTLTIQRTQQEDSAVYLCASSLSAGTDTQYFGPGTRLTVL.

The V gene is TRBV28, the J gene TRBJ2-2, with 7 nucleotides matching TRBD1. There are 22 residues in the CDR3. In germline, CDR1 is MDHEN, CDR2 SYDVKM. V dropped 0 bases and J dropped 4; count of bases not matched to a gene: 23. CDR3 nucleotide sequence: TGTGCCAGCAGTTTATGGATGAGAGGGGACAGTACCCCCCACCTTATCACCGGGGAGCTGTTTTTT. It specifies CASSLWMRGDSTPHLITGELFF.

J is TRBJ1-1 and V is TRBV28, with D perhaps matching TRBD1 (6 bases). This CDR3 has 14 residues. Germline V lookup: CDR1 MDHEN, CDR2 SYDVKM. Trimming took off 1 base at V and 5 bases at J, with 11 bases between the two ends. The CDR3 DNA follows: TGTGCCAGCAGTTTATTATTAGGGGGGACTGAAGCTTTCTTT. Protein sequence: CASSLLLGGTEAFF. Full variable domain (outside the CDR3, taken from reference TRBV28 and TRBJ1-1): DVKVTQSSRYLVKRTGEKVFLECVQDMDHENMFWYRQDPGLGLRLIYFSYDVKMKEKGDIPEGYSVSREKKERFSLILESASTNQTSMYLCASSLLLGGTEAFFGQGTRLTVV.

The V call is TRBV5-4, the J call TRBJ1-1; tentative D call: TRBD1 (6 bases). V lost 0 bases and J lost 0, with 9 bases in between. The CDR3 runs 15 residues. Germline V gives CDR1 SGHNT, CDR2 YYREEE (reference sequence). For the CDR3, the DNA is TGTGCCAGCAGCTTGGGAGGGGGGGTGAACACTGAAGCTTTCTTT. Its translation is CASSLGGGVNTEAFF.